This TCR beta chain appears in the sequencing data of a study of blood T cell repertoires in COVID-19. About the research overall: The analysed material was cDNA or gDNA that came from T cells, B-cell-depleted T cells, or PBMCs.

CDR3 length equals 15 residues. Germline V gene data show CDR1 as MNHEY and CDR2 as SMNVEV (reference sequence). Trimming left V 3 bases short and J 0 bases short, with 12 bases between. Clones were read by immunoSEQ multiplex PCR, and TCRdb kept only the in-frame ones, dropping some. The data show 60,000 to 75,000 clones, more than 85% seen once. Sample: peripheral blood. V and J are TRBV27 and TRBJ2-7; D might be TRBD2 (7 bases). The source of this sequence is a man between 35 and 55 years old with COVID-19, enrolled during active disease. CDR3 protein: CASSFRGASSYEQYF. The CDR3, as DNA: TGTGCCAGCAGTTTTCGGGGGGCAAGCTCCTACGAGCAGTACTTC.